Listed here are 9 T cell receptor beta chains from one sample, sequenced in a study of T cells in localized non-small cell lung cancer. Using immunoSEQ multiplex PCR, the repertoire was profiled, and TCRdb retains in-frame clones only, with some absent. The sample has some 19,000 clones, about 93% seen once. The starting material was peripheral blood, obtained before any cancer treatment. These receptors all stem from a male donor at least 60 years old with stage I squamous cell lung carcinoma.

The chain joins TRBV7-6 to TRBJ1-5; 8 bases map to TRBD1. Trimming removed 5 bases from V and 1 base from J; junction bases left unmatched: 7. This CDR3 comprises 16 residues. The germline V gene encodes CDR1 SGHVS and CDR2 FNYEAQ. CDR3 sequence: CASSPKTGDSNQPQHF. For the CDR3, the DNA is TGTGCCAGCAGCCCGAAGACAGGGGACAGCAATCAGCCCCAGCATTTT.

This sequence joins TRBV27 and TRBJ2-7; tentatively, D is TRBD1 or TRBD2 (5 bases each). CDR3 length: 15 amino acids. In germline, CDR1 is MNHEY, CDR2 SMNVEV (reference sequence). Trimming cost V 2 bases and J 0 bases, with 11 bases left between them. CDR3 in amino acids: CASSLPLGTSYEQYF. The CDR3 bases are TGTGCCAGCAGTTTACCCCTAGGGACCTCCTACGAGCAGTACTTC.

The chain is built from TRBV28 and TRBJ2-1, with a possible D match to TRBD2 (6 bases). CDR1 MDHEN and CDR2 SYDVKM come from the germline V gene. The CDR3 has 15 amino acids. Trimming left V 3 bases short and J 6 bases short, with 15 bases between. CDR3 nucleotide sequence: TGTGCCAGCAGTTTGGCAGGAGGGCCCGGCAATGAGCAGTTCTTC. It yields the protein CASSLAGGPGNEQFF.

The rearrangement uses TRBV2 and TRBJ2-7; 7 nucleotides align to TRBD1. Germline CDR1 is SNHLY and CDR2 is FYNNEI. The CDR3 runs to 14 residues. V gave up 2 bases and J gave up 3 bases; unmatched junction bases: 4. CDR3 protein: CASSELGGFYEQYF. The DNA of the CDR3 is TGTGCCAGCAGTGAATTAGGGGGCTTCTACGAGCAGTACTTC.

This chain links TRBV11-2 with TRBJ1-2; 9 nucleotides line up with TRBD1. Germline trimming cut 8 bases from V and 2 bases from J; bases unmatched to any gene: 3. Germline-derived CDR1 and CDR2 are SGHAT and FQNNGV. The CDR3 is made up of 13 amino acids. The CDR3 reads CASSGQGNYGYTF. The CDR3 nucleotides are TGTGCCAGCTCAGGACAGGGGAACTATGGCTACACCTTC.

Written as DNA, the CDR3 is TGTGCCAGCAGCCTTCGACCCCTACTGACAGGGAGCAATCAGCCCCAGCATTTT. It is translated as CASSLRPLLTGSNQPQHF. The rearrangement uses TRBV7-8 and TRBJ1-5; 7 nucleotides agree with TRBD1. Germline V gene lookup returns CDR1 SGHVS and CDR2 FQNEAQ. Trimming at V came to 5 bases and at J to 1 base, leaving 14 bases not matched to a gene. The CDR3 is 18 residues long.

The V gene is TRBV2, the J gene TRBJ2-1, with 12 bases fitting TRBD2. Germline V gene lookup returns CDR1 SNHLY and CDR2 FYNNEI. CDR3 length: 13 amino acids. V trimming: 11 bases; J trimming: 7 bases; junction bases outside the gene matches: 6. CDR3 protein: CAGGLAGTNEQFF. CDR3 coding DNA: TGTGCCGGAGGACTAGCGGGAACGAATGAGCAGTTCTTC. Full variable domain (remainder filled in from reference TRBV2 and TRBJ2-1): EPEVTQTPSHQVTQMGQEVILRCVPISNHLYFYWYRQILGQKVEFLVSFYNNEISEKSEIFDDQFSVERPDGSNFTLKIRSTKLEDSAMYFCAGGLAGTNEQFFGPGTRLTVL.

V usage is TRBV2 and J usage is TRBJ2-2, with TRBD1 identical over 8 bases. From germline, CDR1 is SNHLY and CDR2 FYNNEI. CDR3 length: 17 amino acids. V lost 2 bases and J lost 0; bases outside the gene matches: 5. The chain's CDR3 is CASSELGTGANTGELFF. DNA for the CDR3: TGTGCCAGCAGTGAACTGGGGACAGGAGCGAACACCGGGGAGCTGTTTTTT.

V is TRBV7-2 and J is TRBJ2-7; 11 bases are a match to TRBD1. The CDR3 consists of 12 residues. The ends lost 4 bases at V and 9 bases at J; junction bases unmatched: 2. The germline V gene has CDR1 SGHTA and CDR2 FQGNSA. The chain's CDR3 is CASSSGQGGQYF. The CDR3 nucleotides read TGTGCCAGCAGCTCGGGACAGGGGGGGCAGTACTTC.